This passage covers 28 T cell receptor beta chains from one sample sequenced in a study of blood T cell repertoires in COVID-19. This table comes from immunoSEQ multiplex PCR, and its TCRdb copy is limited to in-frame clones, with some not included. The table shows about 170,000 clones, with more than 70% occurring only once. The material sequenced was PBMCs or T cells enriched from blood (not recorded which). All receptors derive from a woman between 50 and 59 years old in a cohort exposed to, infected with or recovered from COVID-19 (not recorded which).

This clone came up a few times. The V gene is TRBV5-1, the J gene TRBJ1-1, with D maybe TRBD1 (6 bases). CDR1 is SGHRS, CDR2 YFSETQ, per germline. This CDR3 spans 16 amino acids. The V end was cut by 2 bases, the J end by 11 bases, with 25 bases between. The CDR3 here is CASSLSSAKNRERAFF. Written as DNA, the CDR3 is TGCGCCAGCAGCTTATCTTCGGCGAAGAACAGGGAGAGGGCTTTCTTT.

The chain links TRBV30 to TRBJ2-3, with TRBD2 matching 8 bases. From germline, CDR1 is GTSNPN and CDR2 SVGIG (reference sequence). The CDR3 is 14 residues long. The ends lost 1 base at V and 2 bases at J; junction bases unmatched: 2. The CDR3 bases are TGTGCCTGGAGTGGCGGGGGGTACACAGATACGCAGTATTTT. Amino acids: CAWSGGGYTDTQYF.

The genes are TRBV10-3 and TRBJ1-5, with TRBD1 identical over 8 bases. Trimming cost V 10 bases and J 6 bases; bases outside gene matches: 8. Looked up from germline, CDR1 is ENHRY and CDR2 is SYGVKD. This CDR3 comprises 13 residues. CDR3 region: CATVGQEGQPQHF. CDR3 DNA: TGTGCCACGGTGGGACAGGAGGGTCAGCCCCAGCATTTT.

The rearrangement links TRBV5-1 to TRBJ2-7; 9 bases fit TRBD1. The germline V gene has CDR1 SGHRS and CDR2 YFSETQ. The CDR3 consists of 14 residues. With 3 bases clipped from V and 4 bases from J, the junction kept 5 bases outside the gene matches. The CDR3 DNA follows: TGCGCCAGCAGCTCCACCGGGACAGGGTACGAGCAGTACTTC. Translation gives CASSSTGTGYEQYF.

This clone turned up a few times. The chain joins TRBV4-3 to TRBJ2-2; D unclear. CDR1 LGHNA and CDR2 YSLEER come from the germline V gene. Trimming took off 3 bases at V and 5 bases at J, with 7 bases between the two ends. This CDR3 comprises 13 residues. The CDR3 DNA follows: TGCGCCAGCAGCCAGGGCCGAACCGGGGAGCTGTTTTTT. Its translation: CASSQGRTGELFF.

The rearrangement links TRBV27 to TRBJ1-2; 7 bases are shared with TRBD1. The trim removed 4 bases at V and 5 bases at J, leaving 4 bases unmatched. CDR1 is MNHEY, CDR2 SMNVEV, per germline (reference sequence). This CDR3 has 13 residues. The DNA of the CDR3 is TGTGCCAGCAGTTCAGGGGGGCGGTATGGCTACACCTTC. Its protein is CASSSGGRYGYTF.

This clone was seen a handful of times. This chain uses TRBV27 with TRBJ2-5, with a tentative D call TRBD1 (6 bases). Germline V gives CDR1 MNHEY, CDR2 SMNVEV (reference sequence). Trimming left V 2 bases short and J 4 bases short, with 11 bases between. The CDR3 is made up of 14 amino acids. CDR3 loop: CASSLRQAGETQYF. CDR3 nucleotides: TGTGCCAGCAGTTTAAGACAGGCCGGAGAGACCCAGTACTTC.

The chain links TRBV4-1 to TRBJ1-2; possible D gene TRBD1, 5 bases. Germline V lookup: CDR1 MGHRA, CDR2 YSYEKL. Trimming took off 1 base at V and 4 bases at J, with 13 bases between the two ends. The CDR3 runs to 15 residues. CDR3 sequence reads: CASSQGQSGTYGYTF. CDR3 DNA sequence: TGCGCCAGCAGCCAAGGACAGAGTGGCACCTATGGCTACACCTTC.

The gene calls are TRBV28 and TRBJ2-2; D unresolved. CDR1 MDHEN and CDR2 SYDVKM come from the germline V gene. Trimming stripped 3 bases from V and 0 bases from J, with 11 bases between. This CDR3 spans 16 amino acids. In nucleotides, the CDR3 is TGTGCCAGCAGTTTTTCCCCTGCGGCGAACACCGGGGAGCTGTTTTTT. Encoded protein: CASSFSPAANTGELFF.

The CDR3 is CASSLGTGGNTEAFF. DNA of the CDR3: TGTGCCAGCAGCCTAGGGACAGGGGGCAACACTGAAGCTTTCTTT. This rearrangement joins TRBV7-3 to TRBJ1-1; 12 bases map to TRBD1. The CDR3 spans 15 residues. Trimming at V came to 5 bases and at J to 2 bases, leaving 3 bases not matched to a gene. Looked up from germline, CDR1 is SGHTA and CDR2 is FQGTGA.

This clone was seen a handful of times. This rearrangement joins TRBV5-4 to TRBJ1-1; 8 bases fit TRBD1. Germline V gives CDR1 SGHNT, CDR2 YYREEE (reference sequence). Unmatched junction bases numbered 5, after V lost 7 bases and J lost 3 bases. The CDR3 has 13 amino acids. The CDR3 reads CASSGGADTEAFF. The CDR3, as DNA: TGTGCCAGCTCAGGGGGCGCGGACACTGAAGCTTTCTTT.

This chain joins TRBV5-1 and TRBJ1-6, with 9 bases identical to TRBD1. The CDR3 consists of 16 residues. After removal of 3 bases from V and 4 bases from J, the junction contained 5 bases not matched to a gene. Germline V gene sequence: CDR1 SGHRS, CDR2 YFSETQ. The CDR3 loop reads CASSSGQGNYNSPLHF. The CDR3 DNA follows: TGCGCCAGCAGCTCCGGACAGGGGAATTATAATTCACCCCTCCACTTT.

The V gene is TRBV28, the J gene TRBJ2-2; TRBD2 aligns across 8 bases. This CDR3 contains 14 residues. V was clipped by 7 bases and J by 0 bases; unmatched bases: 1. In germline, CDR1 is MDHEN, CDR2 SYDVKM. CDR3 amino acids: CASTGGANTGELFF. CDR3 in DNA: TGTGCCAGCACGGGAGGGGCGAACACCGGGGAGCTGTTTTTT.

This clone has a single count. V and J are TRBV5-1 and TRBJ2-5, with 9 bases identical to TRBD1. The CDR3 is made up of 14 amino acids. V shed 4 bases, J shed 5 bases, and the junction held 6 bases outside the gene matches. Germline assignment: CDR1 SGHRS and CDR2 YFSETQ. CDR3 loop: CASSPTGGWETQYF. The DNA for the CDR3 is TGCGCCAGCAGCCCTACAGGGGGCTGGGAGACCCAGTACTTC.

In this sample, this clone turned up a few times. The chain couples TRBV7-2 to TRBJ1-4; the match to TRBD1 covers 7 bases. Germline V CDR1 and CDR2: SGHTA, FQGNSA. V lost 1 base and J lost 3; bases outside the gene matches: 2. There are 15 residues in the CDR3. This CDR3 reads CASSLDRGPNEKLFF. The CDR3 nucleotides are TGTGCCAGCAGCTTAGACAGGGGACCTAATGAAAAACTGTTTTTT.

The J gene is TRBJ1-1, the V gene TRBV21-1; the D call of TRBD1 is as the table states it, not checked on the DNA. TRBV21-1 is deemed a pseudogene. The CDR3 runs 21 residues. The CDR3 DNA reads as TGTGCCAGCAGCAAAAGACAAAACTCGCGGACACAAGAATGGGGTAACACTGAAGCTTTCTTT. This translates into CASSKRQNSRTQEWGNTEAFF.

This sequence joins TRBV29-1 and TRBJ2-3; maybe TRBD2 (6 bases). The V gene lost 4 bases and the J gene lost 6 bases, with 14 bases spanning the gap. Germline CDR1 reads SQVTM; CDR2 reads ANQGSEA. The CDR3 totals 13 residues. Here the CDR3 reads CSVVDGGMDTQYF. The CDR3 bases are TGCAGCGTTGTTGACGGGGGTATGGATACGCAGTATTTT.

The chain employs TRBV2 and TRBJ1-4; 8 bases match TRBD1. J lost 5 bases, V lost 6 bases, and 14 bases had no gene match. This CDR3 spans 17 amino acids. CDR1 is SNHLY and CDR2 is FYNNEI in the germline V gene. CDR3 nucleotides: TGTGCCAGCAGGCAATCCAGGGGTGGACAGGGAAATGAAAAACTGTTTTTT. This encodes CASRQSRGGQGNEKLFF.

The chain is built from TRBV18 and TRBJ2-7; 8 bases are shared with TRBD1. The CDR3 contains 15 residues. Losses at the gene ends were 6 bases for V and 0 bases for J; bases not matched to a gene: 7. Germline V gives CDR1 KGHSH, CDR2 LQKENI. The CDR3 coding sequence is TGTGCCAGCTCGATGGGACAGGCGTACTCCTACGAGCAGTACTTC. Its protein product is CASSMGQAYSYEQYF.

The V and J genes are TRBV7-2 and TRBJ1-1, with 7 bases lining up with TRBD1. This CDR3 region has 15 residues. V shed 5 bases and J 0 bases; nucleotides not matched to a gene: 6. Germline CDR1 reads SGHTA; CDR2 reads FQGNSA. The CDR3 DNA reads TGTGCCAGCAGCCTCCGACAGGGAATGAACACTGAAGCTTTCTTT. The encoded protein is CASSLRQGMNTEAFF.

This chain links TRBV5-1 with TRBJ1-2; tentatively, D is TRBD1 (5 bases). The CDR3 extends over 15 amino acids. Germline CDR1 is SGHRS and CDR2 is YFSETQ. Between the trimmed V and J ends, which lost 0 bases and 5 bases, there was a span of 14 bases. The CDR3 coding sequence is TGCGCCAGCAGCTTGGGGCCCGACAGTGGTTATGGCTACACCTTC. Its translation: CASSLGPDSGYGYTF.

The rearrangement links TRBV12-3 or TRBV12-4 to TRBJ1-1, with D maybe TRBD1 (6 bases). CDR3 length: 13 residues. Trimming cost V 3 bases and J 7 bases, with 12 bases left between them. Written as DNA, the CDR3 is TGTGCCAGCAGTTTGGGGGGGCACGATGAAGCTTTCTTT. Translation gives CASSLGGHDEAFF.

V and J are TRBV5-8 and TRBJ1-1; no firm D call. Trimming left V 5 bases short and J 3 bases short, with 14 bases between. The CDR3 sequence is 14 residues long. Germline V gives CDR1 SGHTS, CDR2 YDEGEE. The CDR3 here is CASSSDLRDTEAFF. The CDR3 bases are TGTGCCAGCAGTTCGGACTTGAGGGACACTGAAGCTTTCTTT.

This chain uses TRBV29-1 with TRBJ2-3; TRBD2 is a possible D gene (6 bases). The germline CDR1 and CDR2 sequences are SQVTM and ANQGSEA. CDR3 length equals 17 residues. Trimming took 0 bases from V and 0 from J, leaving 16 bases between them. CDR3 residues: CSVEDLRLEVSTDTQYF. The DNA of the CDR3 is TGCAGCGTTGAAGATCTACGACTAGAAGTAAGCACAGATACGCAGTATTTT.

The J gene is TRBJ2-7, the V gene TRBV7-9; D might be TRBD1 (6 bases). Germline V lookup: CDR1 SEHNR, CDR2 FQNEAQ (reference sequence). Trimming took 4 bases from V and 4 from J, leaving 17 bases between them. The CDR3 has 15 amino acids. This CDR3 is CASSSGGRGQYEQYF. CDR3 DNA: TGTGCCAGCAGCTCCGGTGGCAGGGGCCAATACGAGCAGTACTTC.

On this clone itself: Other DNA variants within this sample encode the same CDR3. The CDR3 sequence is CASSIAGYNEQFF. The CDR3 coding sequence is TGTGCCAGTAGTATCGCCGGTTACAATGAGCAGTTCTTC. This rearrangement joins TRBV19 to TRBJ2-1; D unresolved. Germline CDR1 and CDR2: LNHDA and SQIVND (reference sequence). Trimming pared 3 bases from V and 4 bases from J, leaving 7 bases between. The CDR3 runs 13 residues.

The CDR3 region has the DNA TGTGCCAGCAGTGAAGCACAGGGCGTTTATGGCTACACCTTC. This encodes CASSEAQGVYGYTF. The V call is TRBV2, the J call TRBJ1-2, with D tentatively TRBD1 (6 bases). Germline V gives CDR1 SNHLY, CDR2 FYNNEI. The CDR3 is 14 amino acids. V was clipped by 0 bases and J by 5 bases, with 10 bases between them.

The V and J genes are TRBV6-4 and TRBJ2-3, with a weak D call TRBD1 (6 bases). Germline V gives CDR1 MRHNA, CDR2 SNTAGT. V lost 6 bases, J lost 6 bases, and 10 bases lay in between. The CDR3 has 12 amino acids. CDR3 in amino acids: CASSHTGDTQYF. In nucleotides, the CDR3 is TGTGCCAGCAGCCACACAGGGGATACGCAGTATTTT.